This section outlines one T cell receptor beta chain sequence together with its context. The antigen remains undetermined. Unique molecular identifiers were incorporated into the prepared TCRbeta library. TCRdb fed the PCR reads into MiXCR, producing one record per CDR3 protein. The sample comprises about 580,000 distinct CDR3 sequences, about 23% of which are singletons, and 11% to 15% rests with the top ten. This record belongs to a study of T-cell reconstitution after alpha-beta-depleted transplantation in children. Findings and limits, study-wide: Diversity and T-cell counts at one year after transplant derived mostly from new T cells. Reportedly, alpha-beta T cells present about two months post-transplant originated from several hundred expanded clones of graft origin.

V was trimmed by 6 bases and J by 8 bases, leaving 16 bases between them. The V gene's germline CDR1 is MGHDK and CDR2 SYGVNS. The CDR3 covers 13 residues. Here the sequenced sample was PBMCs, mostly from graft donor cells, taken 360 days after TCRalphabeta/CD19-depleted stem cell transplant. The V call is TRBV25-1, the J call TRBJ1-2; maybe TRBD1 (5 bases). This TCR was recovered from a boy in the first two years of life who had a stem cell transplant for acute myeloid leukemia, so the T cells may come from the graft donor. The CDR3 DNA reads TGTGCCAGCAGGGCGGGACGAACCTTAGGCTACACCTTC. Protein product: CASRAGRTLGYTF.